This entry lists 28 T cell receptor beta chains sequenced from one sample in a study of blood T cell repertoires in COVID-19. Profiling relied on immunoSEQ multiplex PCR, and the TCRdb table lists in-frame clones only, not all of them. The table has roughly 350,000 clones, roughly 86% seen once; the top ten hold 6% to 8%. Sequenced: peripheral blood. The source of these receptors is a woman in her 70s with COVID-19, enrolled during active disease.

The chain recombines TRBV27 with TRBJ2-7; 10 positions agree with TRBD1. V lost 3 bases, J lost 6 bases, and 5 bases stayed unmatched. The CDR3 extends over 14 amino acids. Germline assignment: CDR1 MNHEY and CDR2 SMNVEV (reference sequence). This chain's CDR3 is CASSFGTGEREQYF. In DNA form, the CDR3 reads TGTGCCAGCAGTTTCGGGACAGGGGAACGCGAGCAGTACTTC.

CDR3 amino acids: CASRLEGSVFQTPEQYF. CDR3 nucleotide sequence: TGCGCCAGCAGACTAGAAGGTTCCGTGTTCCAGACCCCCGAGCAGTACTTC. This chain connects TRBV5-1 to TRBJ2-7, with a weak D call TRBD2 (5 bases). The CDR3 is 17 amino acids. CDR1 and CDR2 (germline): SGHRS, YFSETQ. V dropped 5 bases and J dropped 6 bases, with 27 bases sitting between them.

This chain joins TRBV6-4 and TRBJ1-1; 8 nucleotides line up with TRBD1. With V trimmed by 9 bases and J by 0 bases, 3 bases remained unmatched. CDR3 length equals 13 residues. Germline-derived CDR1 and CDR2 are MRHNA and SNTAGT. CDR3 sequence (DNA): TGTGCCAGTGGGACAGGCATGAACACTGAAGCTTTCTTT. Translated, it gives CASGTGMNTEAFF.

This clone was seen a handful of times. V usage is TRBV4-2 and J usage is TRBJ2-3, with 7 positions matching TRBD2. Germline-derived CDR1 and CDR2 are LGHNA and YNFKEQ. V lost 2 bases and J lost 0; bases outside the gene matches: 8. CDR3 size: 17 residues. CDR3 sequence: CASSQSRLAASTDTQYF. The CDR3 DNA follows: TGTGCCAGCAGCCAAAGTCGGCTAGCGGCTAGCACAGATACGCAGTATTTT.

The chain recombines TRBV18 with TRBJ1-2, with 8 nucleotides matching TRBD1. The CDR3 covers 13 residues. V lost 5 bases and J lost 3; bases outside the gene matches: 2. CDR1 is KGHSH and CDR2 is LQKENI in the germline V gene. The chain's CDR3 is CASSTGQDYGYTF. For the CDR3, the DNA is TGTGCCAGCTCAACGGGACAGGACTATGGCTACACCTTC.

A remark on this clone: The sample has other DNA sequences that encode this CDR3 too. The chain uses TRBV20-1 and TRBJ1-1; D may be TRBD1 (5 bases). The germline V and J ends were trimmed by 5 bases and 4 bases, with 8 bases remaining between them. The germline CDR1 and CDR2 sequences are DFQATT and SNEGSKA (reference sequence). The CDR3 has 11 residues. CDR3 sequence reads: CSARGGTEAFF. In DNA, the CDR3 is TGCAGTGCTCGGGGGGGCACTGAAGCTTTCTTT.

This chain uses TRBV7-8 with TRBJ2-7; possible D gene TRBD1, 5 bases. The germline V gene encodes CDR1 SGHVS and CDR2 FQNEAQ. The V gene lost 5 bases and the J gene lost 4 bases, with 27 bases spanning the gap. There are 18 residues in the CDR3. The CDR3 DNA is TGTGCCAGCAGCGGGCAGGGATCGGTCCGGGTCTACTTTTACGAGCAGTACTTC. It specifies CASSGQGSVRVYFYEQYF.

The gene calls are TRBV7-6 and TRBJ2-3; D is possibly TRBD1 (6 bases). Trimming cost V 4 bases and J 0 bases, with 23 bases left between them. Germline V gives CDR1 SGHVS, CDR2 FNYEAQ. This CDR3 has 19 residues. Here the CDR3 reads CASSSLYLAGTYSTDTQYF. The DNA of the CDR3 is TGTGCCAGCAGCTCCCTTTATTTAGCCGGGACATACAGCACAGATACGCAGTATTTT. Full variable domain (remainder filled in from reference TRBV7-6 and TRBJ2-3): GAGVSQSPRYKVTKRGQDVALRCDPISGHVSLYWYRQALGQGPEFLTYFNYEAQQDKSGLPNDRFSAERPEGSISTLTIQRTEQRDSAMYRCASSSLYLAGTYSTDTQYFGPGTRLTVL.

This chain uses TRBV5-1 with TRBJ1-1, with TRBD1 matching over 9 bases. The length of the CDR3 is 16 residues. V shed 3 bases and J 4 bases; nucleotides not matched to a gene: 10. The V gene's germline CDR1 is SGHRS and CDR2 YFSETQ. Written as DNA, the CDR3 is TGCGCCAGCAGCTCTTACAGGGGGCAGGTGGCCACTGAAGCTTTCTTT. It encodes CASSSYRGQVATEAFF.

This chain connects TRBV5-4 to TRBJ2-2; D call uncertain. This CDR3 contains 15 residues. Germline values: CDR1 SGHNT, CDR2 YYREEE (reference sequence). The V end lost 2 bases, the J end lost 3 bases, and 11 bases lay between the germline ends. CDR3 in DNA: TGTGCCAGCAGCTTTGACGGAGTGTACACCGGGGAGCTGTTTTTT. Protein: CASSFDGVYTGELFF.

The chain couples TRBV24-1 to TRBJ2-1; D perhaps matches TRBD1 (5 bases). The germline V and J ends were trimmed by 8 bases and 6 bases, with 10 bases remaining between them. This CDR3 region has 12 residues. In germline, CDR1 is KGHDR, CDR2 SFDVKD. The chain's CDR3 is CATMSRVNEQFF. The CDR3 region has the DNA TGTGCCACCATGAGCAGGGTCAATGAGCAGTTCTTC.

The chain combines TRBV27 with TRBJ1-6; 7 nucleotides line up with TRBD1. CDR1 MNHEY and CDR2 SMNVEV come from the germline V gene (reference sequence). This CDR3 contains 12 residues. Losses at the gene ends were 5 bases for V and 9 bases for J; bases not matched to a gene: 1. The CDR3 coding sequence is TGTGCCAGCAGTCCAGGGGGTTCACCCCTCCACTTT. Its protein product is CASSPGGSPLHF.

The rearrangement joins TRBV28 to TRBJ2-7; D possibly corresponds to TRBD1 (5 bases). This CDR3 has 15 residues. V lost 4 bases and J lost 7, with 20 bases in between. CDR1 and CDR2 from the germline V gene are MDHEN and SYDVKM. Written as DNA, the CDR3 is TGTGCCAGCAGTTCTGACCCCAGGGTAGTGGGGGAGCAGTACTTC. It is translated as CASSSDPRVVGEQYF.

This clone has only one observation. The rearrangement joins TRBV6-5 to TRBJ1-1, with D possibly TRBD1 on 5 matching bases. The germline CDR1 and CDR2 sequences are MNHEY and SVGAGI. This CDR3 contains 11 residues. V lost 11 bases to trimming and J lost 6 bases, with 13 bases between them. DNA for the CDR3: TGTGCCTGCCGGGAGGGGCCTGAAGCTTTCTTT. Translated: CACREGPEAFF.

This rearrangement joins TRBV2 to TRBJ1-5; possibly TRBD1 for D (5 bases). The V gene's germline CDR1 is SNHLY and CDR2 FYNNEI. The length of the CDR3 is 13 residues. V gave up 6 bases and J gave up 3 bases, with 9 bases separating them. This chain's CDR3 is CASRGLINQPQHF. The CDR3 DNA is TGTGCCAGCAGGGGACTGATCAATCAGCCCCAGCATTTT.

This chain's CDR3 is CASSAGGAITGNTIYF. The CDR3 coding sequence is TGCGCCAGCAGCGCGGGGGGAGCAATTACTGGAAACACCATATATTTT. This rearrangement joins TRBV5-1 to TRBJ1-3, with a weak D call TRBD1 (5 bases). V lost 4 bases and J 2 bases, leaving 16 bases between the germline ends. The CDR3 is 16 amino acids. Germline V gene lookup returns CDR1 SGHRS and CDR2 YFSETQ.

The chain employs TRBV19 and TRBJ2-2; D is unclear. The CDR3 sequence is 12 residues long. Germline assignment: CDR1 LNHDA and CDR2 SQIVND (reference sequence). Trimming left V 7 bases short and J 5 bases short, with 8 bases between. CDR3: CASTPRTGELFF. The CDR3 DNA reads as TGTGCCAGTACCCCGAGGACCGGGGAGCTGTTTTTT. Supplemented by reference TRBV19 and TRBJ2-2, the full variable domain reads DGGITQSPKYLFRKEGQNVTLSCEQNLNHDAMYWYRQDPGQGLRLIYYSQIVNDFQKGDIAEGYSVSREKKESFPLTVTSAQKNPTAFYLCASTPRTGELFFGEGSRLTVL.

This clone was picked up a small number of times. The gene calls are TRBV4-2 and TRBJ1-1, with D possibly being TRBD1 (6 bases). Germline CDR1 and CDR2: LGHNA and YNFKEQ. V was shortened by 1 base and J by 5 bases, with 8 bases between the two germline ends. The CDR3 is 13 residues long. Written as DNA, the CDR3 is TGTGCCAGCAGCCAAGCAGGGGTAACTGAAGCTTTCTTT. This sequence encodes CASSQAGVTEAFF.

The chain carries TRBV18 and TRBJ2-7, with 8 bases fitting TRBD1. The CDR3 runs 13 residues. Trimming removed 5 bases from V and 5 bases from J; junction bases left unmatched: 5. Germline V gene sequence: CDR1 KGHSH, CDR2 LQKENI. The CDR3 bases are TGTGCCAGCTCATCACTACAGGGGGACGAGCAGTACTTC. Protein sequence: CASSSLQGDEQYF.

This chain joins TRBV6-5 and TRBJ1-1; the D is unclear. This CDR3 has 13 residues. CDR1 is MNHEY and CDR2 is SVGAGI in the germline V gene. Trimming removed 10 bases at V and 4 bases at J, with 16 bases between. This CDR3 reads CATNALQITEAFF. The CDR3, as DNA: TGTGCCACCAACGCCCTACAGATCACTGAAGCTTTCTTT.

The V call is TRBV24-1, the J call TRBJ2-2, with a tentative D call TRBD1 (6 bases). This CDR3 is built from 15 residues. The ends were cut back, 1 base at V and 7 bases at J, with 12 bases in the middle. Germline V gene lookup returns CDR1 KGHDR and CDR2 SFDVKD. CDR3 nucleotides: TGTGCCACCAGTGATTTACAGGGATTAAGCGGGGAGCTGTTTTTT. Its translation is CATSDLQGLSGELFF.

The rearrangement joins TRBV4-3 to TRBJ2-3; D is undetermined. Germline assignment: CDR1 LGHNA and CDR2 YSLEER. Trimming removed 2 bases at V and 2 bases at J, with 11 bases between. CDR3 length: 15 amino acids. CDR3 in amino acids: CASSQIEQDTDTQYF. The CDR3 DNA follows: TGCGCCAGCAGCCAAATTGAGCAGGACACAGATACGCAGTATTTT.

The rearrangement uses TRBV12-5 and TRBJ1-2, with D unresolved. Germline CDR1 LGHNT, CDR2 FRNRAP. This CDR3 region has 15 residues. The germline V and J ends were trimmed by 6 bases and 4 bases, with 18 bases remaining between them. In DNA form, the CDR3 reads TGTGCTAGTGGACAATCACTATCGCACTTCTATGGCTACACCTTC. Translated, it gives CASGQSLSHFYGYTF.

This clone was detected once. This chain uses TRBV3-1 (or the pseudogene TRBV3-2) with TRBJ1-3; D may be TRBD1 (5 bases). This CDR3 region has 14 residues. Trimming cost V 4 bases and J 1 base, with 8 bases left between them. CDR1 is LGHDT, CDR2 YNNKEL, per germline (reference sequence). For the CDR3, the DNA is TGTGCCAGCAGCCTCTCAGGGTCTGGAAACACCATATATTTT. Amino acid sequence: CASSLSGSGNTIYF.

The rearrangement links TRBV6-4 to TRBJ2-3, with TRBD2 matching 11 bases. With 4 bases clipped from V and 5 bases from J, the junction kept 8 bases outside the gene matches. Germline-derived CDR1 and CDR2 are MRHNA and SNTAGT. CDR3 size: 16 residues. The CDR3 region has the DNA TGTGCCAGCAGTGTAACTAGCGGGGGAGGCGGAGATACGCAGTATTTT. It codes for CASSVTSGGGGDTQYF.

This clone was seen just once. DNA of the CDR3: TGTGCCAGCAGCTCGGACAGCCCCCTGAGCTATGGCTACACCTTC. Its protein is CASSSDSPLSYGYTF. The chain is built from TRBV7-8 and TRBJ1-2; perhaps TRBD1 as D (6 bases). The CDR3 is 15 residues long. Germline V gene lookup returns CDR1 SGHVS and CDR2 FQNEAQ. The V and J ends lost 4 bases and 4 bases respectively, with 16 bases between them. The full variable domain, completed using reference TRBV7-8 and TRBJ1-2, is GAGVSQSPRYKVAKRGQDVALRCDPISGHVSLFWYQQALGQGPEFLTYFQNEAQLDKSGLPSDRFFAERPEGSVSTLKIQRTQQEDSAVYLCASSSDSPLSYGYTFGSGTRLTVV.

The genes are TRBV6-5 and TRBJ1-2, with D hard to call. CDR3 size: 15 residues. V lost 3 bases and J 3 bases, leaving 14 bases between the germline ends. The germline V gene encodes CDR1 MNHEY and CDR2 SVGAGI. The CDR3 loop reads CASSYGLESYYGYTF. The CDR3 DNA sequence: TGTGCCAGCAGTTATGGACTGGAATCATACTATGGCTACACCTTC.

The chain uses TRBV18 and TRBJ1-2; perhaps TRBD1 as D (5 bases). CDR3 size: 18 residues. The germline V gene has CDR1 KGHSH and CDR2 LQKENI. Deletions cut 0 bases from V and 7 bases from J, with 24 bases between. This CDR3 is CASSPPGRVESGFGGYTF. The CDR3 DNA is TGTGCCAGCTCACCACCGGGTCGTGTTGAATCAGGGTTCGGTGGCTACACCTTC.